This TCR beta chain was found in a study of T cells in localized non-small cell lung cancer. The study's findings and limits: Sequencing covered just one tumor region, so heterogeneity cannot be ruled out. T cell clonality was highest in uninvolved adjacent lung, above tumor. Higher blood T cell density went with longer overall survival. Adjacent lung tissue had a median approximately 57 of the top 100 clones found in the tumor.

There are 14 residues in the CDR3. V was clipped by 0 bases and J by 8 bases, with 13 bases between them. CDR1 and CDR2 (germline): KGHSH, LQKENI. Using immunoSEQ multiplex PCR, the repertoire was profiled, and TCRdb retains in-frame clones only, with some absent. The sample carries 4,000 or so clones, more than 20% recorded once. Comments on this clone: No antigen is known for it.

This receptor was identified in a woman between 35 and 70 years old with stage I lung adenocarcinoma. This specimen consisted of lung tumor tissue, obtained before any cancer treatment. The chain joins TRBV18 to TRBJ1-2; D is unclear. The CDR3 is CASSPPVEKGGYTF. The CDR3 DNA follows: TGTGCCAGCTCACCACCCGTAGAGAAAGGCGGCTACACCTTC.